A single TCR beta chain is shown here with its context. In the study's own analysis: How many nucleated cells were present was estimated from reference gene primer amplification. Data came from immunoSEQ multiplex PCR; TCRdb stores just in-frame clones and leaves some out. That table is the source of V, J and clone size, and D and trimming were worked out from the DNA. Here the sample spans tens of thousands of clones, around 84% being singletons. These data belong to a study of blood T cell repertoires in COVID-19. Study in general: Specimens from acute and convalescent COVID-19 originated in the United States, Italy and Spain.

The CDR3 has 19 amino acids. With 5 bases clipped from V and 7 bases from J, the junction kept 18 bases outside the gene matches. Germline V CDR1 and CDR2: KGHSH, LQKENI. This receptor was identified in a human donor in a cohort sampled during active COVID-19. The gene calls are TRBV18 and TRBJ2-1; 12 bases agree with TRBD2. Sequenced material: peripheral blood. The DNA for the CDR3 is TGTGCCAGCTCAAATTCACCTAGCGGGAGGGCCGCTGTCCGGAATGAGCAGTTCTTC. Encoded protein: CASSNSPSGRAAVRNEQFF.